The 8 T cell receptor beta chains in this list originate from one sample, sequenced in a study of cytomegalovirus exposure and HLA in healthy donors (dated by TCRdb to 2015 to 2018). Receptor amplification or capture employed the immunoSEQ multiplex PCR assay. For the multiplex PCR, a mixture combining 60 forward primers for TCR Vbeta segments and 13 reverse primers for TCR Jbeta segments was used. Drawn from immuneACCESS, this table holds only the in-frame rearrangements with V and J called that TCRdb kept. Clones are partly lost; checked studies trace under half to an unresolved V gene and leave the rest unexplained. The data table for this sample lists tens of thousands of clones. Jointly, the top ten make up about 6.4% of the sample. Sequenced input: PBMCs. The receptors derive from a human donor in good health.

The chain carries TRBV30 and TRBJ2-2; 15 bases map to TRBD2. CDR3 length: 20 amino acids. Trimming removed 2 bases from V and 5 bases from J; junction bases left unmatched: 15. Germline values: CDR1 GTSNPN, CDR2 SVGIG (reference sequence). As DNA, the CDR3 is TGTGCCTGGAGTCGTCCGGGACTAGCGGGGGGTATGCCGGGGACCGGGGAGCTGTTTTTT. It translates to CAWSRPGLAGGMPGTGELFF.

The chain employs TRBV7-9 and TRBJ2-2; no clear D gene. Trimming shortened V by 1 base and J by 5 bases, and 8 bases separated the two germline ends. This CDR3 spans 14 amino acids. The germline CDR1 and CDR2 sequences are SEHNR and FQNEAQ (reference sequence). The CDR3 DNA follows: TGTGCCAGCAGCTTAGAAGCAGGAACCGGGGAGCTGTTTTTT. As protein: CASSLEAGTGELFF.

The gene calls are TRBV6-6 and TRBJ1-3; TRBD1 aligns across 10 bases. The CDR3 has 15 residues. J gave up 3 bases and V 5 bases, and 4 bases lay outside the gene matches. The germline V gene has CDR1 MNHNY and CDR2 SVGAGI (reference sequence). The chain's CDR3 is CASSADRGRGNTIYF. The CDR3 coding sequence is TGTGCCAGCAGTGCTGACAGGGGGCGTGGAAACACCATATATTTT.

The genes are TRBV7-2 and TRBJ2-7; 7 nucleotides line up with TRBD2. The CDR3 has 14 residues. V dropped 0 bases and J dropped 5; count of bases not matched to a gene: 4. CDR1 is SGHTA and CDR2 is FQGNSA in the germline V gene. CDR3 amino acids: CASSLAGGKDEQYF. The CDR3 DNA reads TGTGCCAGCAGCTTAGCGGGAGGGAAGGACGAGCAGTACTTC.

The chain uses TRBV5-4 and TRBJ2-1, with D hard to call. The ends were cut back, 3 bases at V and 0 bases at J, with 7 bases in the middle. CDR3 size: 14 residues. The germline gives CDR1 SGHNT, CDR2 YYREEE (reference sequence). CDR3 amino acids: CASSSLSSYNEQFF. The CDR3 DNA follows: TGTGCCAGCAGCTCCCTAAGCTCCTACAATGAGCAGTTCTTC.

This rearrangement joins TRBV27 to TRBJ1-6; 7 bases agree with TRBD1. The junction had 3 bases not matched to a gene; V was cut back by 6 bases and J by 4 bases. The CDR3 spans 14 residues. CDR1 MNHEY and CDR2 SMNVEV come from the germline V gene (reference sequence). The CDR3 DNA follows: TGTGCCAGCAGCCTGACAGGGTATAATTCACCCCTCCACTTT. Amino acid sequence: CASSLTGYNSPLHF.

The chain is built from TRBV15 and TRBJ1-5; TRBD1 matches at 10 bases. V was pared by 2 bases and J by 6 bases, with 7 bases of the junction left unmatched. Germline V gene data show CDR1 as LNHNV and CDR2 as YYDKDF (reference sequence). This CDR3 comprises 16 residues. The CDR3 loop reads CATSRYPTGGSQPQHF. As DNA, the CDR3 is TGTGCCACCAGCAGATACCCGACAGGGGGCAGTCAGCCCCAGCATTTT.

CDR3 amino acids: CASSLDGGTKNIQYF. The CDR3 bases are TGCGCCAGCAGCTTGGACGGGGGGACCAAAAACATTCAGTACTTC. The J gene is TRBJ2-4, the V gene TRBV5-1; 7 positions match TRBD2. With V trimmed by 0 bases and J by 2 bases, 2 bases remained unmatched. There are 15 residues in the CDR3. Germline CDR1 and CDR2: SGHRS and YFSETQ.